A single sample gave rise to the 14 T cell receptor beta chains below, sequenced in a study of shared clonotypes between healthy human individuals. CD8 cells regarded as naive lacked CD45RO, were positively chosen for CCR7, and omitted terminally differentiated effector memory CD45RA+ cells. The assay was immunoSEQ multiplex PCR, and TCRdb's table has in-frame clones only and misses some. The table shows a few million clones, with roughly 93% occurring only once. Sequences were obtained from naive CD8+ T cells from PBMCs. The source of these receptors is a man between 18 and 29 years old in good health. Some clones in this sample may be carry-over from other donors' samples.

The CDR3 spells CASSPVSANEKLFF. The CDR3 DNA is TGTGCCAGTAGTCCGGTGTCGGCTAATGAAAAACTGTTTTTT. This chain uses TRBV19 with TRBJ1-4, with unresolved D. CDR1 LNHDA and CDR2 SQIVND come from the germline V gene (reference sequence). V lost 5 bases, J lost 3 bases, and 10 bases lay in between. This CDR3 has 14 residues.

This rearrangement joins TRBV4-1 to TRBJ1-2; tentative D call: TRBD1 (5 bases). The V end lost 0 bases, the J end lost 3 bases, and 11 bases lay between the germline ends. CDR3 length: 15 residues. The V gene's germline CDR1 is MGHRA and CDR2 YSYEKL. CDR3 residues: CASSQDSWGYYGYTF. The CDR3 bases are TGCGCCAGCAGCCAAGACTCATGGGGGTACTATGGCTACACCTTC.

This rearrangement joins TRBV4-1 to TRBJ1-5, with 8 bases that match TRBD1. The CDR3 is 14 residues long. Germline V lookup: CDR1 MGHRA, CDR2 YSYEKL. V shed 3 bases and J 4 bases; nucleotides not matched to a gene: 2. Here the CDR3 DNA reads TGCGCCAGCAGCCACCGACAGGGGAATCAGCCCCAGCATTTT. Amino acid sequence: CASSHRQGNQPQHF.

In regard to this clone: In the same sample, other DNA sequences code for this CDR3. The chain couples TRBV6-5 to TRBJ1-1, with a weak D call TRBD1 (5 bases). Germline CDR1 and CDR2: MNHEY and SVGAGI. The CDR3 is 13 residues long. V lost 0 bases and J 6 bases, leaving 8 bases between the germline ends. The CDR3: CASSYSGGSEAFF. DNA for the CDR3: TGTGCCAGCAGTTACTCCGGGGGTTCTGAAGCTTTCTTT.

CDR3 residues: CASSLGPGSQPQHF. CDR3 bases: TGTGCCAGCAGCTTAGGCCCGGGGAGCCAGCCCCAGCATTTT. The chain recombines TRBV7-8 with TRBJ1-5; no clear D gene. With 1 base removed from V and 7 bases from J, the gap between germline ends came to 11 bases. Germline V lookup: CDR1 SGHVS, CDR2 FQNEAQ. The CDR3 loop spans 14 amino acids.

The chain is built from TRBV7-9 and TRBJ2-5; D is undetermined. Germline CDR1 and CDR2: SEHNR and FQNEAQ (reference sequence). CDR3 size: 13 residues. Trimming stripped 5 bases from V and 5 bases from J, with 12 bases between. The CDR3 DNA reads as TGTGCCAGCAGCCCCCAGACCTGGGAGACCCAGTACTTC. Protein sequence: CASSPQTWETQYF.

The chain employs TRBV6-5 and TRBJ2-7; D may be TRBD2 (5 bases). Germline V gene sequence: CDR1 MNHEY, CDR2 SVGAGI. V was clipped by 8 bases and J by 7 bases, with 18 bases between them. The CDR3 has 13 amino acids. The CDR3 DNA is TGTGCCAGCGGGGTAGCGACACCCCTGGAGCAGTACTTC. Protein: CASGVATPLEQYF.

Points on this clone: Within the sample, other DNA sequences also encode this same CDR3. The chain links TRBV27 to TRBJ1-1; D remains ambiguous. CDR1 and CDR2 from the germline V gene are MNHEY and SMNVEV (reference sequence). Trimming removed 3 bases at V and 4 bases at J, with 9 bases between. CDR3 length equals 13 residues. The CDR3 DNA reads TGTGCCAGCAGTTTGAGGGTCGGCACTGAAGCTTTCTTT. Its translation: CASSLRVGTEAFF.

The chain carries TRBV7-9 and TRBJ1-3; D not certain. The CDR3 loop spans 14 amino acids. Germline V gene sequence: CDR1 SEHNR, CDR2 FQNEAQ (reference sequence). The V and J ends lost 6 bases and 0 bases respectively, with 9 bases between them. CDR3 amino acids: CASSQLSSGNTIYF. The CDR3 DNA follows: TGTGCCAGCAGTCAGTTGAGCTCTGGAAACACCATATATTTT.

This chain joins TRBV28 and TRBJ1-2; 7 bases are a match to TRBD1. Germline trimming cut 5 bases from V and 7 bases from J; bases unmatched to any gene: 10. Germline values: CDR1 MDHEN, CDR2 SYDVKM. This CDR3 comprises 14 residues. The CDR3 bases are TGTGCCAGCAGTACAGACAGGGTAGATGGTGGCTACACCTTC. Translation: CASSTDRVDGGYTF.

Details on this clone: One end of the junction is discordant with germline, which a read error may explain. V and J are TRBV10-3 and TRBJ1-1; no definite D call. Germline V gives CDR1 ENHRY, CDR2 SYGVKD. This CDR3 comprises 14 residues. The CDR3 DNA reads as TGTGCCAGCAGTTACGGGCACATGAACACTGAAGCTTTCTTT. Amino acids: CASSYGHMNTEAFF.

The chain carries TRBV28 and TRBJ2-7; maybe TRBD1 (7 bases). CDR1 is MDHEN, CDR2 SYDVKM, per germline. Trimming cost V 3 bases and J 7 bases, with 22 bases left between them. This CDR3 comprises 16 residues. The CDR3 DNA sequence: TGTGCCAGCAGTTTTTCTCCCTCTCGACAGGGAGGAGAGCAGTACTTC. This gives the protein CASSFSPSRQGGEQYF.

This chain connects TRBV7-6 to TRBJ2-1; D is undetermined. Looked up from germline, CDR1 is SGHVS and CDR2 is FNYEAQ. V lost 5 bases to trimming and J lost 6 bases, with 11 bases between them. The CDR3 runs 13 residues. CDR3 bases: TGTGCCAGCAGCCCGTCGAGTCCCAATGAGCAGTTCTTC. It codes for CASSPSSPNEQFF.

Turning to this clone: The sample has other DNA sequences that encode this CDR3 too. The chain recombines TRBV27 with TRBJ2-1; D not resolved. CDR1 MNHEY and CDR2 SMNVEV come from the germline V gene (reference sequence). The CDR3 is 13 amino acids. V was cut by 5 bases and J by 2 bases, with 7 bases left in between. This CDR3 is CASSPGPYNEQFF. The CDR3 DNA reads as TGTGCCAGCAGTCCCGGCCCCTACAATGAGCAGTTCTTC.